This T cell receptor (beta chain) came from a study of a mutant IDH1 vaccine in newly diagnosed glioma. The method was immunoSEQ multiplex PCR; TCRdb's version includes in-frame clones alone and lacks a portion of them. Among roughly 64,000 clones listed, roughly 74% were seen once. The CDR3 has 16 residues. V lost 0 bases to trimming and J lost 7 bases, with 19 bases between them. CDR1 GTSNPN and CDR2 SVGIG come from the germline V gene (reference sequence). Sample time point: week 35, safety follow-up. All doses held 300 ug of mutant IDH1 20-mer peptide, with topical imiquimod. Turning to this clone: Its matching antigen is unknown.

The input for sequencing was PBMCs, taken from a glioma patient whose treatment included an IDH1 peptide vaccine. The sequence was collected from a man in his forties or fifties with glioma. The gene calls are TRBV30 and TRBJ1-5; maybe TRBD1 (5 bases). For the CDR3, the DNA is TGTGCCTGGAGTGTACCCGGGACTCCGGGGAGGCAGCCCCAGCATTTT. This encodes CAWSVPGTPGRQPQHF.